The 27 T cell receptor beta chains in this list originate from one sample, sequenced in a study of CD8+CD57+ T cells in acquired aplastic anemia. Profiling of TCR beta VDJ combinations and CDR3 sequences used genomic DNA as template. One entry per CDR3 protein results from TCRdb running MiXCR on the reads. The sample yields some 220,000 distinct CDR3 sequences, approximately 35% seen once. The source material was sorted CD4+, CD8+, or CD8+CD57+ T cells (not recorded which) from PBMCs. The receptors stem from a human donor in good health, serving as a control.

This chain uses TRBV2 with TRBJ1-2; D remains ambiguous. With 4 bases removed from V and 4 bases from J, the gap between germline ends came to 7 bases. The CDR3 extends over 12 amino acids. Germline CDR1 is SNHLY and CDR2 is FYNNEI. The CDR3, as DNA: TGTGCCAGCAGTGTAGAAGGCTATGGCTACACCTTC. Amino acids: CASSVEGYGYTF.

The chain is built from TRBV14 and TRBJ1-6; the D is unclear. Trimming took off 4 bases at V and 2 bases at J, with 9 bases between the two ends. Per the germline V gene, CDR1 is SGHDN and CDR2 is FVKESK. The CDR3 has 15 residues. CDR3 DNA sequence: TGTGCCAGCAGCCTGTTGAGGACCTATAATTCACCCCTCCACTTT. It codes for CASSLLRTYNSPLHF.

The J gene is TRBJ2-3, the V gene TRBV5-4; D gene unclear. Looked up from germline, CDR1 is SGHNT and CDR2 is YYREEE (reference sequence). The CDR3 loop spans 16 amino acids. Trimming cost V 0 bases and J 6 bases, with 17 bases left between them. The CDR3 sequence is CASSLEYNGGRDTQYF. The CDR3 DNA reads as TGTGCCAGCAGCTTGGAGTATAATGGCGGTCGGGATACGCAGTATTTT. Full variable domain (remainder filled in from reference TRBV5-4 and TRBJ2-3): ETGVTQSPTHLIKTRGQQVTLRCSSQSGHNTVSWYQQALGQGPQFIFQYYREEENGRGNFPPRFSGLQFPNYSSELNVNALELDDSALYLCASSLEYNGGRDTQYFGPGTRLTVL.

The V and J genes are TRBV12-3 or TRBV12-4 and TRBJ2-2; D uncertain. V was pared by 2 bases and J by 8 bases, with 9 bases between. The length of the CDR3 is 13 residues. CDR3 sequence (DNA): TGTGCCAGCAGTTTAAGGGAAGCTGGGGAGCTGTTTTTT. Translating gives CASSLREAGELFF.

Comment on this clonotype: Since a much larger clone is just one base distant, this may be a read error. CDR3 sequence reads: CAGSSRGGLYEQYF. Written as DNA, the CDR3 is TGCGCCGGCAGCTCGCGGGGGGGGCTGTACGAGCAGTACTTC. The chain joins TRBV5-1 to TRBJ2-7; 9 positions agree with TRBD2. The CDR3 contains 14 residues. CDR1 and CDR2 (germline): SGHRS, YFSETQ. Together with reference TRBV5-1 and TRBJ2-7, the CDR3 gives the full variable domain: KAGVTQTPRYLIKTRGQQVTLSCSPISGHRSVSWYQQTPGQGLQFLFEYFSETQRNKGNFPGRFSGRQFSNSRSEMNVSTLELGDSALYLCAGSSRGGLYEQYFGPGTRLTVT.

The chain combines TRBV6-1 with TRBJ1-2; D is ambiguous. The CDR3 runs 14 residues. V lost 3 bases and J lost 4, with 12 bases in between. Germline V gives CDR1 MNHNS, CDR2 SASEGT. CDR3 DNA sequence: TGTGCCAGCAGTGAGAGGTGGCCCATCTATGGCTACACCTTC. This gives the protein CASSERWPIYGYTF.

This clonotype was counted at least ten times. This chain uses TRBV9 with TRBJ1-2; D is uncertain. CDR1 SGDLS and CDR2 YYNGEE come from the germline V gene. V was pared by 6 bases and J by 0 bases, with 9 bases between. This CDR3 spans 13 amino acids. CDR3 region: CASTKSTNYGYTF. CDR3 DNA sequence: TGTGCCAGCACGAAAAGTACTAACTATGGCTACACCTTC.

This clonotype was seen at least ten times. CDR3 sequence reads: CASSQGQGSYEQYF. The CDR3 DNA sequence: TGCGCCAGCTCTCAGGGACAGGGCTCCTACGAGCAGTACTTC. The gene calls are TRBV5-1 and TRBJ2-7; TRBD1 agrees at 9 bases. The V segment lost 7 bases and the J segment 0 bases; nucleotides outside the gene matches: 5. The CDR3 is made up of 14 amino acids. Germline V gene data show CDR1 as SGHRS and CDR2 as YFSETQ. Filled out from reference TRBV5-1 and TRBJ2-7, the complete variable domain reads KAGVTQTPRYLIKTRGQQVTLSCSPISGHRSVSWYQQTPGQGLQFLFEYFSETQRNKGNFPGRFSGRQFSNSRSEMNVSTLELGDSALYLCASSQGQGSYEQYFGPGTRLTVT.

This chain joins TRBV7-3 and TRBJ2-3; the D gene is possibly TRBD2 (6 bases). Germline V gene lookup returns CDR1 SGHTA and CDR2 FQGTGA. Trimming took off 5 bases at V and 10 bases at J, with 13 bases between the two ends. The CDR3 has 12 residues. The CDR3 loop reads CASSPDTGAQYF. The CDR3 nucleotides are TGTGCCAGCAGCCCAGACACGGGGGCGCAGTATTTT. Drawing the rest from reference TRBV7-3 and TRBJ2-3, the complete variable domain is GAGVSQTPSNKVTEKGKYVELRCDPISGHTALYWYRQSLGQGPEFLIYFQGTGAADDSGLPNDRFFAVRPEGSVSTLKIQRTERGDSAVYLCASSPDTGAQYFGPGTRLTVL.

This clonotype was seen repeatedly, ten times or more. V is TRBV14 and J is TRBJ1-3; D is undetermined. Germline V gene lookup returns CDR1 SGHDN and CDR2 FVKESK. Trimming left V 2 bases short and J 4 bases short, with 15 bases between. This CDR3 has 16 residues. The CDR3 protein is CASSQLGRSTGNTIYF. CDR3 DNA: TGTGCCAGCAGCCAATTAGGACGGTCGACCGGAAACACCATATATTTT.

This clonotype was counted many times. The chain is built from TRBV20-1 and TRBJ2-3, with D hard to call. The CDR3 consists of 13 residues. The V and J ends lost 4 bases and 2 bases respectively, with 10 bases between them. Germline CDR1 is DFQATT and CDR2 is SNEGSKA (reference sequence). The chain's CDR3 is CSATRAYTDTQYF. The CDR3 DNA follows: TGCAGTGCTACCCGGGCTTACACAGATACGCAGTATTTT.

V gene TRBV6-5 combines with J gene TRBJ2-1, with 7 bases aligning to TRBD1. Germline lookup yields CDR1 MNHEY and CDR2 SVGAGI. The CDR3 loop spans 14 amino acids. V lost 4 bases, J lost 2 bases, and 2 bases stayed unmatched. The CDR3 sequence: CASSWQGAYNEQFF. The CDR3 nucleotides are TGTGCCAGCAGTTGGCAGGGGGCCTACAATGAGCAGTTCTTC.

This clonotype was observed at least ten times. This CDR3 reads CASSDRWGAYEQYF. The CDR3 DNA reads as TGTGCCAGCAGTGACCGATGGGGGGCTTACGAGCAGTACTTC. The V and J genes are TRBV6-1 and TRBJ2-7; either TRBD1 or TRBD2 may supply D (6 bases each). V was cut by 3 bases and J by 4 bases, with 13 bases left in between. Germline-derived CDR1 and CDR2 are MNHNS and SASEGT. This CDR3 region has 14 residues.

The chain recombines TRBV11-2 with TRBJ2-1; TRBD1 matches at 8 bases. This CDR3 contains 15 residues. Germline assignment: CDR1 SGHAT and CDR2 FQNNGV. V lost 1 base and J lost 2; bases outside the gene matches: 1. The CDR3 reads CASSLVGQAYNEQFF. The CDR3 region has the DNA TGTGCCAGCAGCTTAGTGGGACAGGCCTACAATGAGCAGTTCTTC.

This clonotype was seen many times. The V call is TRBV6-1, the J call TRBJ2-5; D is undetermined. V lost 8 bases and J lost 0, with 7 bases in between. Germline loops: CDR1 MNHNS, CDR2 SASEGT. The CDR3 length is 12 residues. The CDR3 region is CASSAYQETQYF. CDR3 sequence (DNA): TGTGCCAGCTCAGCCTACCAAGAGACCCAGTACTTC.

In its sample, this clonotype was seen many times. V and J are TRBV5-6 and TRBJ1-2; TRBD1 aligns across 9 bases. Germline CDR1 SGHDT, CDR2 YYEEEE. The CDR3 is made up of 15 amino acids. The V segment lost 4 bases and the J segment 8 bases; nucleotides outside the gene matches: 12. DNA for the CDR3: TGTGCCAGCAGCGAAATCATACAGGGGGCGGTCGGCTACACCTTC. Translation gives CASSEIIQGAVGYTF.

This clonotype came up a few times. CDR3 DNA: TGCGCCAGCACCGGAGGGGGGTTAAATTCACCCCTCCACTTT. It yields the protein CASTGGGLNSPLHF. The V gene is TRBV10-2, the J gene TRBJ1-6; a weak D match, TRBD1 (6 bases). Germline V gene lookup returns CDR1 WSHSY and CDR2 SAAADI. V was cut by 7 bases and J by 7 bases, with 14 bases left in between. This CDR3 contains 14 residues.

This CDR3 is CSAIGTSDNEQYF. CDR3 nucleotides: TGCAGTGCTATCGGGACTAGCGACAACGAGCAGTACTTC. This rearrangement joins TRBV20-1 to TRBJ2-7, with 10 positions matching TRBD2. The V gene end was trimmed by 4 bases and the J gene end by 5 bases; junction bases not matched to a gene: 5. CDR3 length: 13 residues. From germline, CDR1 is DFQATT and CDR2 SNEGSKA (reference sequence).

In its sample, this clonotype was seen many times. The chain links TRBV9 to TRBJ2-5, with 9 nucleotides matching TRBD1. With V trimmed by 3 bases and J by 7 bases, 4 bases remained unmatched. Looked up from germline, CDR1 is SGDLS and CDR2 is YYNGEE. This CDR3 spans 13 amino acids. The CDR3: CASSGGQGGTQYF. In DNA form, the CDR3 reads TGTGCCAGCAGCGGGGGACAGGGAGGGACCCAGTACTTC.

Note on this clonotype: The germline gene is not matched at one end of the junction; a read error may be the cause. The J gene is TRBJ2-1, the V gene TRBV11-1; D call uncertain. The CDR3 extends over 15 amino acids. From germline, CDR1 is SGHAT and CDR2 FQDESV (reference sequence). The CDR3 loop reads CASSFSVAAYNGQFF. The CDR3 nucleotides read TGTGCCAGCAGCTTTTCCGTTGCGGCTTACAATGGGCAGTTCTTC.

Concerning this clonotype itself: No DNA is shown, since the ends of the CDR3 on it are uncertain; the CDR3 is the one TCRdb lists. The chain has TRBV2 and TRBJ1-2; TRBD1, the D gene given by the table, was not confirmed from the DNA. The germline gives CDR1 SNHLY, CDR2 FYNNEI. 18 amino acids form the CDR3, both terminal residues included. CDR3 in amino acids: CAGSWTWGGTEAFFGYTF.

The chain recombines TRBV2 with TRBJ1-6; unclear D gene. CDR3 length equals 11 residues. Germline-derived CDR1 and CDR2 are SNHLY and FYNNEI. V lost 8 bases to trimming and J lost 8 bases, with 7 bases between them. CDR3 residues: CASGLDSPLHF. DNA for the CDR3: TGTGCCAGCGGCCTCGATTCACCCCTCCACTTT.

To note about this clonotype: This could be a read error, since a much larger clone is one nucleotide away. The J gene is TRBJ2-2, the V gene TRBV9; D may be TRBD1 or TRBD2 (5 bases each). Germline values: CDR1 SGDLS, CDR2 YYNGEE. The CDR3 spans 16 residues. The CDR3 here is CASSVLSGALTGELSF. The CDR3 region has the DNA TGTGCCAGCAGCGTATTGTCTGGGGCATTGACCGGGGAGCTGTCTTTT. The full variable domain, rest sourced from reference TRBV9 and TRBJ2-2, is DSGVTQTPKHLITATGQRVTLRCSPRSGDLSVYWYQQSLDQGLQFLIQYYNGEERAKGNILERFSAQQFPDLHSELNLSSLELGDSALYFCASSVLSGALTGELSFGEGSRLTVL.

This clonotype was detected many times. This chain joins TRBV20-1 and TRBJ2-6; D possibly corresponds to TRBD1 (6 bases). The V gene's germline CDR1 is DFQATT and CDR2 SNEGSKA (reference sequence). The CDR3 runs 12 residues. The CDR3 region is CRTGSGANVLTF. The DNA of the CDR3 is TGCAGGACAGGCTCTGGGGCCAACGTCCTGACTTTC.

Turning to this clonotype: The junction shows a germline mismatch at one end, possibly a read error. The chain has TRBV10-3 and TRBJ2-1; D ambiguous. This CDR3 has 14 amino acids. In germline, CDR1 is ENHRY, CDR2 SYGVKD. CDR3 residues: CASSGWNSYNEQFF. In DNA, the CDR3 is TGTGCCAGCAGTGGGTGGAACTCCTACAATGAGCAGTTCTTC.

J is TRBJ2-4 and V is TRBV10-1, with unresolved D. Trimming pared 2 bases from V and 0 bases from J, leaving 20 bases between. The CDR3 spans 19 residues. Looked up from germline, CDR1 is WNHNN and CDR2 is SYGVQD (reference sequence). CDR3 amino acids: CASSERVPDTSVAKNIQYF. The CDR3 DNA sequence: TGCGCCAGCAGTGAGAGGGTCCCTGACACCTCAGTAGCCAAAAACATTCAGTACTTC.

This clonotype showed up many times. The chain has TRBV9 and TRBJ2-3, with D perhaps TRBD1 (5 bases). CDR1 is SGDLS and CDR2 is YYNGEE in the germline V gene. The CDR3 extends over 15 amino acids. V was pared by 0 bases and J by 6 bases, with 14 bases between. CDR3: CASSVDLVGVDTQYF. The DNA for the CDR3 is TGTGCCAGCAGCGTAGATCTAGTAGGGGTGGATACGCAGTATTTT.